The entry below gives a single T cell receptor (beta chain) sequence along with its context. This specimen comes from a study of blood T cell repertoires in COVID-19. Authors' analysis steps: Reference gene primer amplification in the assay estimated nucleated cell counts. Sequenced by immunoSEQ multiplex PCR; TCRdb stores in-frame clones only, minus some. V, J and clone size derive from that table, while D and trimming were established from the DNA sequence. This sample yields 250,000 to 300,000 clones, of which 80% to 90% are seen a single time; about 1.4% belongs to the top ten. The CDR3 length is 13 residues. Germline values: CDR1 MRHNA, CDR2 SNTAGT. Trimming shortened V by 4 bases and J by 4 bases, and 10 bases separated the two germline ends.

The receptor was derived from a woman between 40 and 50 years old who had recovered from COVID-19. Sequenced material: peripheral blood. The chain carries TRBV6-4 and TRBJ1-1; possible D gene TRBD1, 5 bases. In DNA, the CDR3 is TGTGCCAGCAGTGCACAGGCGTCCACTGAAGCTTTCTTT. Encoded protein: CASSAQASTEAFF.